This T cell receptor beta chain was recovered during a study of T-cell memory formation after mild COVID-19. As for the study in general: The study found TCR clusters largely donor specific. Findings of the study overall: Pre-infection memory carried some responding clones, suggesting that cross-reactive memory joined.

A note on this clonotype: Its antigen is undetermined.

The CDR3 loop spans 13 amino acids. Germline assignment: CDR1 LGHNT and CDR2 FRNRAP. V lost 7 bases and J 7 bases, leaving 16 bases between the germline ends. Via MiXCR, TCRdb re-called the 5' RACE reads, giving one row per CDR3 protein. The sample has 90,000 to 120,000 distinct CDR3 sequences; 13% to 15% are singletons. What was sequenced was PBMCs or a T cell subset sorted from them (not recorded which). The genes are TRBV12-5 and TRBJ1-2; D is possibly TRBD1 (5 bases). The clonotype was recovered from a man between 18 and 35 years old who had mild COVID-19 (a few samples of this study predate the infection). Cell type and time point are not known. CDR3 sequence (DNA): TGTGCTAGTGTTCCGGGAGGGACGCCTGGCTACACCTTC. The encoded protein is CASVPGGTPGYTF.